This T cell receptor (beta chain) came from a study of T cell repertoires in aging, cancer and after chemotherapy. Study as a whole: Donors were grouped into six age bands spanning 30 or younger through 70 or older. Roughly 8.8 million TCR reads made up the full dataset. Over several months to years, re-sampled healthy donor repertoires clearly shared clones. Overall study results and limits: In healthy donors, age-related TCR diversity loss mainly reflected lost richness.

Peripheral blood genomic DNA, not sorted cells or RNA, was the template. Multiplex touch-down PCR with TRB-A/B primers amplified rearranged V-D-J TRB sequences. TCRdb reanalysed the multiplex PCR reads using MiXCR and keeps one entry per CDR3 protein. The data hold under 5,000 distinct CDR3 sequences, with under 25% observed a single time. The CDR3 is made up of 14 amino acids. Trimming cost V 6 bases and J 7 bases; bases outside gene matches: 12. Points on this clonotype: Its antigen is unknown.

V is TRBV12-3 or TRBV12-4 and J is TRBJ2-7; 7 positions match TRBD1. This TCR derives from a human donor in good health. The donor label of this sample is uncertain. Sample: blood. The CDR3 nucleotides read TGTGCCAGCAGCCCTAGACAGGGAATGAGGGAGCAGTACTTC. This sequence encodes CASSPRQGMREQYF.